The 9 T cell receptor beta chains given below trace back to one sample, sequenced in a study of blood T cell repertoires in COVID-19. Sequencing was performed with immunoSEQ multiplex PCR; in TCRdb, only in-frame clones are kept and a portion is missing. The table includes 100,000 or so clones, about four fifths detected once. Sequencing was done on a sample of peripheral blood. The receptors shown here come from a woman in her 70s with acute or convalescent COVID-19.

This clone was observed a single time. The V call is TRBV2, the J call TRBJ2-7; TRBD2 is a possible D gene (7 bases). The ends were cut back, 4 bases at V and 5 bases at J, with 15 bases in the middle. The CDR3 loop spans 14 amino acids. The germline V gene has CDR1 SNHLY and CDR2 FYNNEI. The CDR3 coding sequence is TGTGCCAGCAGTGTCGGGGGGCTATTGAACGAGCAGTACTTC. This gives the protein CASSVGGLLNEQYF.

The rearrangement uses TRBV2 and TRBJ1-5; D ambiguous. Trimming removed 5 bases from V and 3 bases from J, with 20 bases in between. CDR1 and CDR2 from the germline V gene are SNHLY and FYNNEI. The CDR3 covers 17 residues. DNA for the CDR3: TGTGCCAGCAGTAGAGAGAACCCTAAAAAAAACAATCAGCCCCAGCATTTT. Translating it yields CASSRENPKKNNQPQHF. Based on the CDR3 plus reference TRBV2 and TRBJ1-5, the full variable domain is EPEVTQTPSHQVTQMGQEVILRCVPISNHLYFYWYRQILGQKVEFLVSFYNNEISEKSEIFDDQFSVERPDGSNFTLKIRSTKLEDSAMYFCASSRENPKKNNQPQHFGDGTRLSIL.

The chain has TRBV3-1 (or the pseudogene TRBV3-2) and TRBJ2-3; 8 nucleotides match TRBD2. CDR1 and CDR2 from the germline V gene are LGHDT and YNNKEL (reference sequence). There are 15 residues in the CDR3. The ends lost 3 bases at V and 6 bases at J; junction bases unmatched: 8. CDR3 amino acids: CASSQGSGVGDTQYF. CDR3 coding DNA: TGTGCCAGCAGCCAGGGTAGCGGGGTGGGGGATACGCAGTATTTT.

This chain connects TRBV4-3 to TRBJ2-3; 10 nucleotides match TRBD2. V was pared by 0 bases and J by 3 bases, with 6 bases of the junction left unmatched. The CDR3 extends over 17 amino acids. CDR1 and CDR2 from the germline V gene are LGHNA and YSLEER. CDR3 protein: CASSQDWLAGATDTQYF. Here the CDR3 DNA reads TGCGCCAGCAGCCAAGATTGGCTAGCGGGGGCGACAGATACGCAGTATTTT.

The J gene is TRBJ2-5, the V gene TRBV6-5; D perhaps matches TRBD2 (5 bases). The V end lost 4 bases, the J end lost 3 bases, and 15 bases lay between the germline ends. Germline CDR1 and CDR2: MNHEY and SVGAGI. This CDR3 region has 15 residues. CDR3 sequence (DNA): TGTGCCAGCAGTTCTTTAGCGTTTGGGAAAGAGACCCAGTACTTC. Its translation: CASSSLAFGKETQYF.

This sequence joins TRBV28 and TRBJ2-7; TRBD2 agrees at 10 bases. Germline CDR1 MDHEN, CDR2 SYDVKM. This CDR3 comprises 15 residues. J lost 2 bases, V lost 6 bases, and 7 bases had no gene match. The CDR3 nucleotides are TGTGCCAGCAGCTCCGGGACTAGCGTAGCCTACGAGCAGTACTTC. Its translation: CASSSGTSVAYEQYF.

The genes are TRBV5-6 and TRBJ1-2; D ambiguous. CDR1 and CDR2 from the germline V gene are SGHDT and YYEEEE. This CDR3 is built from 11 residues. Between the trimmed V and J ends, which lost 0 bases and 12 bases, there was a span of 9 bases. The CDR3 here is CASSLDREDTF. CDR3 sequence (DNA): TGTGCCAGCAGCTTGGATAGGGAGGACACCTTC. Drawing the rest from reference TRBV5-6 and TRBJ1-2, the complete variable domain is DAGVTQSPTHLIKTRGQQVTLRCSPKSGHDTVSWYQQALGQGPQFIFQYYEEEERQRGNFPDRFSGHQFPNYSSELNVNALLLGDSALYLCASSLDREDTFGSGTRLTVV.

The chain joins TRBV5-4 to TRBJ2-7; 7 nucleotides align to TRBD2. The J segment lost 6 bases and the V segment lost 0 bases, leaving 3 bases of the junction unmatched. The germline CDR1 and CDR2 sequences are SGHNT and YYREEE (reference sequence). The CDR3 has 13 amino acids. The CDR3 loop reads CASSLVGRGEQYF. The CDR3 coding sequence is TGTGCCAGCAGCTTGGTTGGGAGGGGCGAGCAGTACTTC.

This chain links TRBV12-2 with TRBJ1-5; TRBD1 is the table's D call and was not checked against the DNA. TRBV12-2 is a known pseudogene. This CDR3 is built from 15 residues. The CDR3, as DNA: TGTGCAAGTCGCGCCCGACAGGGCGCTGATCAGCCCCAGCATTTT. Encoded protein: CASRARQGADQPQHF.